Presented here are 15 T cell receptor beta chains from one specimen sequenced in a study of cytomegalovirus exposure and HLA in healthy donors. Some clones are missing from TCRdb's copy, which holds only in-frame ones; the method was immunoSEQ multiplex PCR. The sample gives a few hundred thousand clones, roughly 90% of which show up once; over 0.85% is in the top ten. Sequenced input: PBMCs. Receptor source: a woman aged 18-30 years in good health and CMV-seronegative.

V gene TRBV9 combines with J gene TRBJ1-1; D is uncertain. CDR1 and CDR2 (germline): SGDLS, YYNGEE. V lost 0 bases to trimming and J lost 1 base, with 10 bases between them. The CDR3 has 15 residues. CDR3 DNA sequence: TGTGCCAGCAGCGTAGGAGGATCCCGGAACACTGAAGCTTTCTTT. It specifies CASSVGGSRNTEAFF. The full variable domain, in which reference TRBV9 and TRBJ1-1 provide the parts outside the CDR3, is DSGVTQTPKHLITATGQRVTLRCSPRSGDLSVYWYQQSLDQGLQFLIQYYNGEERAKGNILERFSAQQFPDLHSELNLSSLELGDSALYFCASSVGGSRNTEAFFGQGTRLTVV.

The CDR3 DNA sequence: TGTGCCAGCAGCTTGCGCGGGGCCAGCACAGATACGCAGTATTTT. It codes for CASSLRGASTDTQYF. This rearrangement joins TRBV5-4 to TRBJ2-3; D may be TRBD2 (6 bases). The V and J ends lost 1 base and 0 bases respectively, with 9 bases between them. In germline, CDR1 is SGHNT, CDR2 YYREEE (reference sequence). The CDR3 is 15 residues long.

This clone was picked up one time. The chain is built from TRBV5-4 and TRBJ2-1; D remains unclear. CDR3 length: 14 residues. From germline, CDR1 is SGHNT and CDR2 YYREEE (reference sequence). V was trimmed by 4 bases and J by 7 bases, leaving 15 bases between them. In DNA form, the CDR3 reads TGTGCCAGCAGCCCCGACGTCCTCGGGAATGAGCAGTTCTTC. Translation: CASSPDVLGNEQFF.

This clone showed up just once. This chain links TRBV2 with TRBJ1-1, with 8 nucleotides matching TRBD1. In germline, CDR1 is SNHLY, CDR2 FYNNEI. V dropped 6 bases and J dropped 4; count of bases not matched to a gene: 7. CDR3 length: 14 residues. CDR3 protein: CASSLEQGGTEAFF. The CDR3 nucleotides read TGTGCCAGCAGCCTAGAACAGGGGGGCACTGAAGCTTTCTTT.

This chain links TRBV5-1 with TRBJ2-1; tentative D call: TRBD2 (5 bases). CDR3 length: 17 amino acids. Trimming removed 4 bases from V and 3 bases from J, with 20 bases in between. Germline CDR1 and CDR2: SGHRS and YFSETQ. The CDR3 region is CASSLSIALGIYNEQFF. The CDR3 coding sequence is TGCGCCAGCAGCCTTTCCATAGCGCTGGGAATCTACAATGAGCAGTTCTTC.

The chain employs TRBV7-2 and TRBJ2-2; the D is unclear. The CDR3 runs to 17 residues. Per germline, CDR1 SGHTA and CDR2 FQGNSA. Trimming shortened V by 3 bases and J by 3 bases, and 17 bases separated the two germline ends. The CDR3 region is CASSLPPGLRDTGELFF. CDR3 in DNA: TGTGCCAGCAGCTTGCCCCCCGGGTTGCGTGACACCGGGGAGCTGTTTTTT.

This clone was counted a few times. The V and J genes are TRBV7-3 and TRBJ2-7, with D tentatively TRBD2 (6 bases). The CDR3 consists of 14 residues. Per the germline V gene, CDR1 is SGHTA and CDR2 is FQGTGA. Between the trimmed V and J ends, which lost 4 bases and 7 bases, there was a span of 17 bases. CDR3 DNA sequence: TGTGCCAGCAGCTCCACCGGGGGACTTCGTGAGCAGTACTTC. It codes for CASSSTGGLREQYF.

In its sample, this clone was seen a few times. V gene TRBV28 combines with J gene TRBJ1-4; 7 nucleotides match TRBD1. In germline, CDR1 is MDHEN, CDR2 SYDVKM. There are 16 residues in the CDR3. The V and J ends lost 3 bases and 0 bases, in that order; junction bases with no gene match: 4. The CDR3 bases are TGTGCCAGCAGTTTCCAGGGGGAAGCAACTAATGAAAAACTGTTTTTT. Translating gives CASSFQGEATNEKLFF. The entire variable domain, with the rest obtained from reference TRBV28 and TRBJ1-4, is as follows: DVKVTQSSRYLVKRTGEKVFLECVQDMDHENMFWYRQDPGLGLRLIYFSYDVKMKEKGDIPEGYSVSREKKERFSLILESASTNQTSMYLCASSFQGEATNEKLFFGSGTQLSVL.

Notes on this clone: The germline gene is not matched at one end of the junction; a read error may be the cause. This chain joins TRBV10-3 and TRBJ2-7; D gene uncertain. The V gene's germline CDR1 is ENHRY and CDR2 SYGVKD. The CDR3 is 12 amino acids. The CDR3 DNA reads TGTGCCATCAGTGAATTTGGGCCCAATGCCGGTTTC. It yields the protein CAISEFGPNAGF.

The genes are TRBV28 and TRBJ2-6, with D unresolved. The germline CDR1 and CDR2 sequences are MDHEN and SYDVKM. V was pared by 5 bases and J by 3 bases, with 8 bases between. This CDR3 spans 14 amino acids. The CDR3 bases are TGTGCCAGCAGTCCCCCCGGTGGGGCCAACGTCCTGACTTTC. Translation gives CASSPPGGANVLTF.

This clone appeared a single time. The chain couples TRBV19 to TRBJ1-1; TRBD1 matches 7 bases. The CDR3 consists of 16 residues. J lost 1 base, V lost 1 base, and 6 bases had no gene match. Germline values: CDR1 LNHDA, CDR2 SQIVND (reference sequence). The CDR3 bases are TGTGCCAGTAGTATAGCAGGGGGACCAGCGAACACTGAAGCTTTCTTT. It specifies CASSIAGGPANTEAFF.

The V gene is TRBV27, the J gene TRBJ2-3; 9 nucleotides agree with TRBD2. The J segment lost 2 bases and the V segment lost 5 bases, leaving 11 bases of the junction unmatched. Germline V CDR1 and CDR2: MNHEY, SMNVEV (reference sequence). The CDR3 loop spans 17 amino acids. The CDR3 spells CASSQGAGGLFTDTQYF. The CDR3 nucleotides read TGTGCCAGCAGTCAAGGGGCGGGAGGGCTTTTCACAGATACGCAGTATTTT.

CDR3 amino acids: CASAGPGYTF. The CDR3 nucleotides read TGTGCCAGCGCAGGGCCTGGCTACACCTTC. This chain connects TRBV7-9 to TRBJ1-2, with a possible D match to TRBD1 (5 bases). This CDR3 has 10 amino acids. The germline V and J ends were trimmed by 8 bases and 7 bases, with 8 bases remaining between them. CDR1 is SEHNR, CDR2 FQNEAQ, per germline (reference sequence).

The chain couples TRBV2 to TRBJ2-7; possibly TRBD1 for D (6 bases). Germline CDR1 is SNHLY and CDR2 is FYNNEI. V was cut by 6 bases and J by 1 base, with 16 bases left in between. The CDR3 contains 15 residues. The DNA of the CDR3 is TGTGCCAGCAGGAAAGGGACACCTCAATCCTACGAGCAGTACTTC. Translated: CASRKGTPQSYEQYF.

V is TRBV4-1 and J is TRBJ2-1, with TRBD1 matching 12 bases. There are 19 residues in the CDR3. Germline trimming cut 1 base from V and 8 bases from J; bases unmatched to any gene: 15. Germline-derived CDR1 and CDR2 are MGHRA and YSYEKL. The CDR3 region is CASSQVGTGGASRQYEQFF. In nucleotides, the CDR3 is TGCGCCAGCAGCCAAGTGGGGACAGGGGGCGCTTCCCGCCAATATGAGCAGTTCTTC.